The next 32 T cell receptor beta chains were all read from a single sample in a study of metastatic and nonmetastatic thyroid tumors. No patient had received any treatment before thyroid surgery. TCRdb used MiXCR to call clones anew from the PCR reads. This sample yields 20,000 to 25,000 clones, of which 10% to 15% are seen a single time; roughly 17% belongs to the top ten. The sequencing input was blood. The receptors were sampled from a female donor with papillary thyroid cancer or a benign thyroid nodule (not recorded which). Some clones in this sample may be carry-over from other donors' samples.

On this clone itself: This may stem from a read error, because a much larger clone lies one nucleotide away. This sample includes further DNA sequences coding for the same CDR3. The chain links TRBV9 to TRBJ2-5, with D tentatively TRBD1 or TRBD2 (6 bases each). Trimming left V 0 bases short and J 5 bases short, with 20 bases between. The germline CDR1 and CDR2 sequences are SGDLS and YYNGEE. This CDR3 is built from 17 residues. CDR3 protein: CASSVAWDGRGGETQYF. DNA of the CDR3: TGTGCCAGCAGCGTAGCCTGGGACGGGAGAGGGGGGGAGACCCAGTACTTC.

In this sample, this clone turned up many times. The CDR3 sequence is CATTDTPAQPQHF. CDR3 sequence (DNA): TGTGCCACTACAGACACCCCGGCCCAGCCCCAGCATTTT. This rearrangement joins TRBV10-3 to TRBJ1-5; D is unclear. Germline V gene data show CDR1 as ENHRY and CDR2 as SYGVKD. Trimming took off 10 bases at V and 7 bases at J, with 17 bases between the two ends. The CDR3 totals 13 residues.

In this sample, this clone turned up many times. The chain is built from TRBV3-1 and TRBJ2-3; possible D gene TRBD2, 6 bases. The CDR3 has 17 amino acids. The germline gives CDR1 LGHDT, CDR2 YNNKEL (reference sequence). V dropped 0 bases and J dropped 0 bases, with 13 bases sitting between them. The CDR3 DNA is TGTGCCAGCAGCCAAGATCTTTTGGCGGGGAGCACAGATACGCAGTATTTT. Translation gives CASSQDLLAGSTDTQYF.

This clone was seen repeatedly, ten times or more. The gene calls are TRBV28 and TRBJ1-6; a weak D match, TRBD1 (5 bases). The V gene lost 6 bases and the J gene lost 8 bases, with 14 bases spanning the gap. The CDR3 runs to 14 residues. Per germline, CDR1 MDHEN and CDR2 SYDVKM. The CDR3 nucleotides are TGTGCCAGCAGACGGGACCGCGATGATTCACCCCTCCACTTT. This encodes CASRRDRDDSPLHF.

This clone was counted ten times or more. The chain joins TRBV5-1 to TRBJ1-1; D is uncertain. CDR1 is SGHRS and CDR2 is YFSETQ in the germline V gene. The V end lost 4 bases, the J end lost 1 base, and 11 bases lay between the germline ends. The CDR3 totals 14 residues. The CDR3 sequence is CASSEWTENTEAFF. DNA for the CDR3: TGCGCCAGCAGCGAATGGACGGAGAACACTGAAGCTTTCTTT.

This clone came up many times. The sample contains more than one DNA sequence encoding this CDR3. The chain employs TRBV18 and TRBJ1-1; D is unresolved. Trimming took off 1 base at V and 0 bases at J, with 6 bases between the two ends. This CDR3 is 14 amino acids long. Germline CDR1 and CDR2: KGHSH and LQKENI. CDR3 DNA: TGTGCCAGCTCACCACTAGGTCTGAACACTGAAGCTTTCTTT. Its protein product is CASSPLGLNTEAFF.

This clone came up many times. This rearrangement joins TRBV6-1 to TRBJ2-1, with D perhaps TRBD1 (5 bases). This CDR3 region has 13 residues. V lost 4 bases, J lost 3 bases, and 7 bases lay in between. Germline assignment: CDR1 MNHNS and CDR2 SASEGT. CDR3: CASSGTYYNEQFF. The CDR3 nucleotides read TGTGCCAGCAGTGGGACATACTACAATGAGCAGTTCTTC.

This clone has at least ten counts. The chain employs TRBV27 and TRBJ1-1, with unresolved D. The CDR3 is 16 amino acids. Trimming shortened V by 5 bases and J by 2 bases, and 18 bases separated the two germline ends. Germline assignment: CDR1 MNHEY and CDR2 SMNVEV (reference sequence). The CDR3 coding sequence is TGTGCCAGCAGTCCACGGCGCCCAGAAGATAACACTGAAGCTTTCTTT. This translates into CASSPRRPEDNTEAFF.

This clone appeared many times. CDR3: CASSTTRAGYEQYF. The CDR3 bases are TGTGCCAGCAGTACAACCAGGGCGGGCTACGAGCAGTACTTC. The chain uses TRBV6-1 and TRBJ2-7; TRBD1 or TRBD2 may be the D gene (5 bases each). CDR1 and CDR2 (germline): MNHNS, SASEGT. The CDR3 extends over 14 amino acids. The V end was cut by 5 bases, the J end by 3 bases, with 14 bases between.

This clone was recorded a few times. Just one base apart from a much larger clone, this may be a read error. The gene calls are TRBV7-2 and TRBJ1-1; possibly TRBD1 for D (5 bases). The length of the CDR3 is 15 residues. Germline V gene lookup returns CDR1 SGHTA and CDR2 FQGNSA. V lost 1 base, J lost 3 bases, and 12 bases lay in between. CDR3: CASSLEAREDTEAFF. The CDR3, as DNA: TGTGCCAGCAGCTTAGAGGCCAGGGAGGACACTGAAGCTTTCTTT.

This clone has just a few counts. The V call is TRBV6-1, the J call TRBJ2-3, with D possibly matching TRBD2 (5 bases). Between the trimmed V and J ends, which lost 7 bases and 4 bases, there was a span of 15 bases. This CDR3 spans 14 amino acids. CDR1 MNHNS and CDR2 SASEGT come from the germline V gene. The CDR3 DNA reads TGTGCCAGCATGCGGGCGGTTGGGTCAGATACGCAGTATTTT. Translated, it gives CASMRAVGSDTQYF.

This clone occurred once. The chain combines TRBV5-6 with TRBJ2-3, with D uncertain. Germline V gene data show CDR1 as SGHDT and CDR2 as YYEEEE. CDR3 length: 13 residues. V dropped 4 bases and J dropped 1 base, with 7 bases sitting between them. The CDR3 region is CASSRRGTDTQYF. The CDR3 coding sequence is TGTGCCAGCAGCCGGCGCGGCACAGATACGCAGTATTTT. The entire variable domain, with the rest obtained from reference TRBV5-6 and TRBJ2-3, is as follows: DAGVTQSPTHLIKTRGQQVTLRCSPKSGHDTVSWYQQALGQGPQFIFQYYEEEERQRGNFPDRFSGHQFPNYSSELNVNALLLGDSALYLCASSRRGTDTQYFGPGTRLTVL.

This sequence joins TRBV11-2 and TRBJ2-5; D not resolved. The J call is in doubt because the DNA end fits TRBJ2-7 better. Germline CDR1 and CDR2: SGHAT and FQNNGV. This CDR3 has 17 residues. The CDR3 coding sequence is TGTGCCAGCAGCTTCATGCCAGGACCTAAATCATCCTACGAGCAGTACTTC. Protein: CASSFMPGPKSSYEQYF.

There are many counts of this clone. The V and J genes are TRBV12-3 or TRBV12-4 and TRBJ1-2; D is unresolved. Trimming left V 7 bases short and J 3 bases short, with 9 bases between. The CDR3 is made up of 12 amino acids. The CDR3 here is CASTPGDYGYTF. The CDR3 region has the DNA TGTGCCAGCACCCCTGGGGACTATGGCTACACCTTC.

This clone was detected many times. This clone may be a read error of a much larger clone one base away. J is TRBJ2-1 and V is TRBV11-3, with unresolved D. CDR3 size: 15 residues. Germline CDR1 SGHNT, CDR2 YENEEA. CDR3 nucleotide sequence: TGTGCCAGCGGCTTAGACCTAACCCCGCCCAATGAGCAGTTCTTC. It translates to CASGLDLTPPNEQFF.

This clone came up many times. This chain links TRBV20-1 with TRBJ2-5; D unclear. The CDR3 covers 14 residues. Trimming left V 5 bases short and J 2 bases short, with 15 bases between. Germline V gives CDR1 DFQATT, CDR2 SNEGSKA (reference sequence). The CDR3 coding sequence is TGCAGTGCTCCAATGTGGGCGACTCAAGAGACCCAGTACTTC. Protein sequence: CSAPMWATQETQYF.

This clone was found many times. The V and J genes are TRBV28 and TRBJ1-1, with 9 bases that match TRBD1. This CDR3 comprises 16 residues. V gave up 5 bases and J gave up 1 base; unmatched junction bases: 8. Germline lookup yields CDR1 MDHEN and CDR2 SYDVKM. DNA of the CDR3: TGTGCCAGCAGTACCCCGGGACAGGGAACGAACACTGAAGCTTTCTTT. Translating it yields CASSTPGQGTNTEAFF.

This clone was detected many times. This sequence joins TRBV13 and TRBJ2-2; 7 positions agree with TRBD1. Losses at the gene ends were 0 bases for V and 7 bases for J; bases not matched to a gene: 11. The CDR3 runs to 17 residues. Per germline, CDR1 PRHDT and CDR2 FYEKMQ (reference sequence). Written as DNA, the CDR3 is TGTGCCAGCAGCTTAGGTGTGACAGGGTTATCCCTCGGGGAGCTGTTTTTT. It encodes CASSLGVTGLSLGELFF.

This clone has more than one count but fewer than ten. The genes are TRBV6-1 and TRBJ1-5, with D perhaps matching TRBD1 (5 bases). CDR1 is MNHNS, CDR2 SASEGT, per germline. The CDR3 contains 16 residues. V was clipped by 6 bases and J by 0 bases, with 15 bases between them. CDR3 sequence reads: CASSRADSYSNQPQHF. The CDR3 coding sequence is TGTGCCAGCAGCCGGGCCGACAGCTATAGCAATCAGCCCCAGCATTTT.

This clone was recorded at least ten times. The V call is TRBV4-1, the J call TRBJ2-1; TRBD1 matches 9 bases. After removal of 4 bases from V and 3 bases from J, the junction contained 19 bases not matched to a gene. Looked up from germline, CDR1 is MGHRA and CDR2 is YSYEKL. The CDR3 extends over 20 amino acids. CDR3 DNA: TGCGCCAGCAGCCCTCGAACCGGACAGGGGACTTACTCGAACTACAATGAGCAGTTCTTC. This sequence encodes CASSPRTGQGTYSNYNEQFF.

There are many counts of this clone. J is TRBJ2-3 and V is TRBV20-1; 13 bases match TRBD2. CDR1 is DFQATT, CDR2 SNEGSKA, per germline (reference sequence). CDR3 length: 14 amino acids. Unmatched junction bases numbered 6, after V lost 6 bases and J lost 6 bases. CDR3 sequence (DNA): TGCAGTGCCCACGGGACTAGCGGGGACGATACGCAGTATTTT. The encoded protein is CSAHGTSGDDTQYF.

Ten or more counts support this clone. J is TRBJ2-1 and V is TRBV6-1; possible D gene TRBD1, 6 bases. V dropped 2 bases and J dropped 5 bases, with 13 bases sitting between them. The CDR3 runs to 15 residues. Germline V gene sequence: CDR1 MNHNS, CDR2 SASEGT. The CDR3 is CASSEWGTLNNEQFF. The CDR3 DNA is TGTGCCAGCAGTGAATGGGGGACACTGAACAATGAGCAGTTCTTC.

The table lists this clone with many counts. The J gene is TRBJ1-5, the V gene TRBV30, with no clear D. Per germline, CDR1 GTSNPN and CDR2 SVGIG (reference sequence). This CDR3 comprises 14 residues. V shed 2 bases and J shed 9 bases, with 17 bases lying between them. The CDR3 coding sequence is TGTGCCTGGAGTCGAGGATTTGGGGTAGGGCCCCAGCATTTT. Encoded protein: CAWSRGFGVGPQHF.

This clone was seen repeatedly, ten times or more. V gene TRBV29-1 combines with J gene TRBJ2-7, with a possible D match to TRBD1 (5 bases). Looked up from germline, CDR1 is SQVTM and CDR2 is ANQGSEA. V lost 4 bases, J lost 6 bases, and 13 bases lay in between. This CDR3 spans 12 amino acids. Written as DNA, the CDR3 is TGCAGCGTTGGGTCAGGGTACCGCGAGCAGTACTTC. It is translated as CSVGSGYREQYF.

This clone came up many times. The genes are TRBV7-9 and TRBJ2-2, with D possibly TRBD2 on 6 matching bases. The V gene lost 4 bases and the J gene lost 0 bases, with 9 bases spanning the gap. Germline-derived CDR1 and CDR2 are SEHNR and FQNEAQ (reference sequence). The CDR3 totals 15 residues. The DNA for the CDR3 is TGTGCCAGCAGCTCAGGACTACCGAACACCGGGGAGCTGTTTTTT. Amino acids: CASSSGLPNTGELFF.

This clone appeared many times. The DNA of the CDR3 is TGTGCCAGCAGCGAGGCTCACTCCTACGAGCAGTACTTC. It codes for CASSEAHSYEQYF. The rearrangement joins TRBV7-3 to TRBJ2-7; no reliable D call. CDR1 and CDR2 from the germline V gene are SGHTA and FQGTGA. V was cut by 5 bases and J by 0 bases, with 8 bases left in between. This CDR3 contains 13 residues.

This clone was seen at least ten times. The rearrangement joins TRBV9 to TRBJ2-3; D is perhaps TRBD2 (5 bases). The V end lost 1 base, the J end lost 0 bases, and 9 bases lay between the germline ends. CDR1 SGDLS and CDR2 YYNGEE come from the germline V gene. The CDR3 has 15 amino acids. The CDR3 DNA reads TGTGCCAGCAGCGTAAAAGCGGCAAGCACAGATACGCAGTATTTT. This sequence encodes CASSVKAASTDTQYF.

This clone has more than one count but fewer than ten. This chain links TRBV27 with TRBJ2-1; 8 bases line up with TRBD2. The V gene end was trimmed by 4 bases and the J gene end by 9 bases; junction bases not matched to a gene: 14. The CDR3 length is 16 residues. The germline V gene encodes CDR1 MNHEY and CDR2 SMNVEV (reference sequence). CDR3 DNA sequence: TGTGCCAGCAGTTCCCCCAGCGGGAGCAGCGAGGGTGAGCAGTTCTTC. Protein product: CASSSPSGSSEGEQFF.

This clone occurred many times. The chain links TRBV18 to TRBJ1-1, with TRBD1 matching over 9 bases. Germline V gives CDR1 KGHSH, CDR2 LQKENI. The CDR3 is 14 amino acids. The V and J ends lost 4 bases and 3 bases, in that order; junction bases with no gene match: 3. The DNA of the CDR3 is TGTGCCAGCTCACTCCGGACAGGGGACACTGAAGCTTTCTTT. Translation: CASSLRTGDTEAFF.

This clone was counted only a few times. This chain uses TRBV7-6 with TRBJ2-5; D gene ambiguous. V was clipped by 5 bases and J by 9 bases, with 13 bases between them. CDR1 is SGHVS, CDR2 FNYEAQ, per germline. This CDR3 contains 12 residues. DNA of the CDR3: TGTGCCAGCAGCGCGTCAGGCCCGTCCCAGTACTTC. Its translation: CASSASGPSQYF.

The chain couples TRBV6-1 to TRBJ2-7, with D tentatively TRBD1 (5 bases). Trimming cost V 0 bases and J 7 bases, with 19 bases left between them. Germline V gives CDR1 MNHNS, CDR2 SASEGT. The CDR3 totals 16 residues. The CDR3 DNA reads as TGTGCCAGCAGTGAAGCACCAGGGTTCTCGGCTGGGGAGCAGTACTTC. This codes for CASSEAPGFSAGEQYF.

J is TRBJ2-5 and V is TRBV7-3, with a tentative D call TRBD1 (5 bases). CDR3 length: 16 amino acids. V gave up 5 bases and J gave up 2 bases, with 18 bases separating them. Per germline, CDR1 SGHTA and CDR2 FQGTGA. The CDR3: CASSPSGVGQQETQYF. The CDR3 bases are TGTGCCAGCAGCCCCTCCGGAGTGGGGCAGCAAGAGACCCAGTACTTC.